Listed here is a single T cell receptor (beta chain). What this receptor recognizes is not known. Base qualities are missing; no much larger clone stands one base away. The library was obtained by the immunoSEQ multiplex PCR assay. The clones in this table, taken by TCRdb from immuneACCESS, are in-frame only. Not every clone is retained; where verified, under half of the shortfall comes from an unresolved V gene, and the cause of the rest is unknown. In all, the sample holds about 55,000 clones, and approximately 94% of those were seen once. Just over 2.5% of the sample lies in the top ten. The junction shows trimming of 0 bases on V and 5 bases on J, plus 8 bases between the germline ends. Based on the germline V gene, the CDR1 and CDR2 sequences are LGHNA and YSLEER. Its CDR3 holds 14 amino acids, cysteine through phenylalanine. CDR3 DNA is the only sequence kept; it has 42 bases, read in frame from the first base.

The data originate from a study of T cell changes during pregnancy in multiple sclerosis (dated by TCRdb to between 2018 and 2021). For context, the study as a whole: Changes in the T cell repertoire over the course of pregnancy were examined in this study in women with multiple sclerosis.

The V and J genes are TRBV4-3 and TRBJ1-5; there is no confident call for the D gene. This clonotype originated in a female donor with multiple sclerosis, enrolled in a pregnancy study. Source: CD8+ T cells from peripheral blood mononuclear cells, taken after pregnancy. The bases are TGCGCCAGCAGCCAAGATTTAGGAGATCAGCCCCAGCATTTT. It is translated as CASSQDLGDQPQHF.